Listed here is a single TCR beta chain. What it binds is unknown. This entry is derived from a study of T cell responses to AZD1222 COVID-19 vaccine. Study conclusions and caveats: Sampled repertoires all dated from after the peak T cell response.

Libraries were prepared by immunoSEQ multiplex PCR; TCRdb keeps only in-frame clonotypes and omits some of them. This sample has 110,000 to 150,000 clones; around 89% occur once, and the top ten carry roughly 1.7%. Looked up from germline, CDR1 is LNHDA and CDR2 is SQIVND (reference sequence). The CDR3 has 15 residues. V shed 11 bases and J shed 5 bases, with 24 bases lying between them. The TCR originated in an adult in good health. The V call is TRBV19, the J call TRBJ1-2, with a possible D match to TRBD1 (5 bases). Sequencing was performed on peripheral blood, taken on day 0 of AZD1222 vaccination. The CDR3 sequence is CARNWGVGIPYGYTF. CDR3 nucleotides: TGTGCCCGGAATTGGGGGGTCGGGATTCCTTATGGCTACACCTTC. The whole variable domain, filled in from reference TRBV19 and TRBJ1-2, reads DGGITQSPKYLFRKEGQNVTLSCEQNLNHDAMYWYRQDPGQGLRLIYYSQIVNDFQKGDIAEGYSVSREKKESFPLTVTSAQKNPTAFYLCARNWGVGIPYGYTFGSGTRLTVV.